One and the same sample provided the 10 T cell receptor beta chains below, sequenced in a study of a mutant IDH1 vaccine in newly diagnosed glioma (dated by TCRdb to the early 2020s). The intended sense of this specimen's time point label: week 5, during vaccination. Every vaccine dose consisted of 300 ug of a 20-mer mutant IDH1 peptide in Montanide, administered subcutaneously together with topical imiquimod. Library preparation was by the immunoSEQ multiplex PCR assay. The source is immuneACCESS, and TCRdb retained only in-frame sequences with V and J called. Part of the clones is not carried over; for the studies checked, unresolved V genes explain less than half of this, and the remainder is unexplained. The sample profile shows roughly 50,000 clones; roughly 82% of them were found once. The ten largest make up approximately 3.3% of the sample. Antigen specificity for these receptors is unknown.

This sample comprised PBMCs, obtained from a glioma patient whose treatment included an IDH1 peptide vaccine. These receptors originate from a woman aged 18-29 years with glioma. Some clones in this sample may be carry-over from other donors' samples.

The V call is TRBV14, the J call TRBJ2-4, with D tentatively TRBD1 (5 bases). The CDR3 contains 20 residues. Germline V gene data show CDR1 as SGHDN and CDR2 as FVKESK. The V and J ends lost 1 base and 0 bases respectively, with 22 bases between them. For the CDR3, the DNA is TGTGCCAGCAGCCAAGGATCGGGTATCAGGGTATCCCTAGCCAAAAACATTCAGTACTTC. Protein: CASSQGSGIRVSLAKNIQYF. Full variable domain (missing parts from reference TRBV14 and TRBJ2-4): EAGVTQFPSHSVIEKGQTVTLRCDPISGHDNLYWYRRVMGKEIKFLLHFVKESKQDESGMPNNRFLAERTGGTYSTLKVQPAELEDSGVYFCASSQGSGIRVSLAKNIQYFGAGTRLSVL.

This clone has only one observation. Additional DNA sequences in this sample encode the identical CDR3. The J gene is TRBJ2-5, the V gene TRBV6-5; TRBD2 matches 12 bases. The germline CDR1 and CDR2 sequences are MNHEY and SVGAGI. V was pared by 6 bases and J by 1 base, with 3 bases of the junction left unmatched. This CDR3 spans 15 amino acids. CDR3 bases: TGTGCCAGCAGCCGGACTAGCGGGACCCAAGAGACCCAGTACTTC. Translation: CASSRTSGTQETQYF.

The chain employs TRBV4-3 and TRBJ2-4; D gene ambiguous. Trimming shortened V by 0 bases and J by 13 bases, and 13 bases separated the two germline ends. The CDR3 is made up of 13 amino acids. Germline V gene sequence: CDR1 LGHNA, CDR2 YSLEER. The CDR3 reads CASSQDRTPLQYF. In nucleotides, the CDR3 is TGCGCCAGCAGCCAAGATCGGACCCCCCTCCAGTACTTC.

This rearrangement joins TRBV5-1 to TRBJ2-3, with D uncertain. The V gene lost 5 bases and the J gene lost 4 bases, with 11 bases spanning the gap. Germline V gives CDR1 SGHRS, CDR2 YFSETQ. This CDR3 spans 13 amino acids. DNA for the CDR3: TGCGCCAGCAGTCGGGCTAACCCAGATACGCAGTATTTT. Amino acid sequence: CASSRANPDTQYF.

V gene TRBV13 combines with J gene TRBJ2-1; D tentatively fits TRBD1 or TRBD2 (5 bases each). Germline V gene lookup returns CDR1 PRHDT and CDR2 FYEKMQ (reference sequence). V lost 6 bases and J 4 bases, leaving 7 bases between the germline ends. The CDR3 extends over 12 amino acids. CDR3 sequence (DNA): TGTGCCAGCAGGGGGGAGTACAATGAGCAGTTCTTC. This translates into CASRGEYNEQFF.

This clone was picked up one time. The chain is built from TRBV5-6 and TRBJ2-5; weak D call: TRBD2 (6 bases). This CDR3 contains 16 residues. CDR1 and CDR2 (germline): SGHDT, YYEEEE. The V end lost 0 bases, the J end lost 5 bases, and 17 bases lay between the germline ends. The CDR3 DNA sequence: TGTGCCAGCAGCTTGGGTGCTCGGCGGGACGGGGAGACCCAGTACTTC. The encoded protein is CASSLGARRDGETQYF.

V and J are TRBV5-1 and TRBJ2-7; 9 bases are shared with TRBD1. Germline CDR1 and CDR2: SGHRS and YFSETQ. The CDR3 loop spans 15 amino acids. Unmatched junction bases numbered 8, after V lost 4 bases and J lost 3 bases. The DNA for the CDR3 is TGCGCCAGCAGCCAAGGGACAGGGACCTACTACGAGCAGTACTTC. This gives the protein CASSQGTGTYYEQYF.

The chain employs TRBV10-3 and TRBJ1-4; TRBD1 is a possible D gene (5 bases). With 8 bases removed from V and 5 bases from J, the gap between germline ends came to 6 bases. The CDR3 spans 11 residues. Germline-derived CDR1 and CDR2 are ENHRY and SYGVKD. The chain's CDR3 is CAIRGNEKLFF. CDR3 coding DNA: TGTGCCATCCGGGGGAATGAAAAACTGTTTTTT.

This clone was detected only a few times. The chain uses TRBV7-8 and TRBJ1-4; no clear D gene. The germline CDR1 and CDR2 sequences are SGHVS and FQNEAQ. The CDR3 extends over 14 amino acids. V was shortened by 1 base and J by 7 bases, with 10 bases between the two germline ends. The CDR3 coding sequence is TGTGCCAGCAGCTTAGGGAAGCCTCCTGAAAAACTGTTTTTT. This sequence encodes CASSLGKPPEKLFF.

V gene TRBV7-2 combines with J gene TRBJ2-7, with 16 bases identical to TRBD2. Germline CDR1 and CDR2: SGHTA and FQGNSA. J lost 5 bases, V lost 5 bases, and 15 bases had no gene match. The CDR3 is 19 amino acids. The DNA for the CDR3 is TGTGCCAGCAGCACTGGGACTAGCGGGAGGGTTTTGCGGTCGGACGAGCAGTACTTC. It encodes CASSTGTSGRVLRSDEQYF.